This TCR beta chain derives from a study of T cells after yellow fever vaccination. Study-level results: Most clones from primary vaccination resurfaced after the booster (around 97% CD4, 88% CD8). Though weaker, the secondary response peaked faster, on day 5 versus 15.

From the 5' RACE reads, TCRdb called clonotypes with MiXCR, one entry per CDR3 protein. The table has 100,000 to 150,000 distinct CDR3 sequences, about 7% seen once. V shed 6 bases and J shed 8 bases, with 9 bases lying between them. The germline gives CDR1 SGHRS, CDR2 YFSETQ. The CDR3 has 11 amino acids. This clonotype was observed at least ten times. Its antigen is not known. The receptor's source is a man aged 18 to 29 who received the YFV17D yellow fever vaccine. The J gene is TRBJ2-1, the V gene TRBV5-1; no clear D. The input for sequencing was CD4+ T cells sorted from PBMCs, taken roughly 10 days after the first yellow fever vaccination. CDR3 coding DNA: TGCGCCAGCACGTCGGTGGATGAGCAGTTCTTC. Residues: CASTSVDEQFF.